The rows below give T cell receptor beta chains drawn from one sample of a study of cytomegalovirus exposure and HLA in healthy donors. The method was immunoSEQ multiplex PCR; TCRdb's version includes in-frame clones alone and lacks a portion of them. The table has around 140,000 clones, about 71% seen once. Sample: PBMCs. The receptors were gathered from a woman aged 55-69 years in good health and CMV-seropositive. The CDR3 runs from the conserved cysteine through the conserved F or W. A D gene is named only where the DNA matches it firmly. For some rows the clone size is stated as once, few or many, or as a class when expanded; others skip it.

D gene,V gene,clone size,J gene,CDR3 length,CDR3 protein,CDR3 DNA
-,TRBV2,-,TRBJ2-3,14,CASTRQYLTDTQYF,TGTGCCAGCACCCGACAGTATCTCACAGATACGCAGTATTTT
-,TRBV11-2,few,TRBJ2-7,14,CASSYLTENYEQYF,TGTGCCAGCAGCTACCTGACAGAAAACTACGAGCAGTACTTC
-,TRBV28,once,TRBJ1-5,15,CASSTYRLSNQPQHF,TGTGCCAGCAGTACGTACAGATTAAGCAATCAGCCCCAGCATTTT
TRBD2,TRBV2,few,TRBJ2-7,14,CASKGGGGAYEQYF,TGTGCCAGCAAGGGGGGCGGGGGGGCCTACGAGCAGTACTTC
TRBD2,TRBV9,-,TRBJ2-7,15,CASSVELAGPGEQYF,TGTGCCAGCAGCGTAGAACTAGCGGGGCCCGGCGAGCAGTACTTC
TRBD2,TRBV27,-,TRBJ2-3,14,CASSPSGSTDTQYF,TGTGCCAGCAGCCCTAGCGGGAGCACAGATACGCAGTATTTT
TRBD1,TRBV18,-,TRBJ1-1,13,CASSPQTGTEAFF,TGTGCCAGCTCACCGCAGACAGGGACTGAAGCTTTCTTT
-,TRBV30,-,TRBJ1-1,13,CAWRGRVNLVKKF,TGTGCCTGGAGGGGTCGGGTCAACCTGGTAAAGAAATTT
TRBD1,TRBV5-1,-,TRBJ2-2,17,CASSLAGQGGNTGELFF,TGCGCCAGCAGCCTCGCCGGACAGGGAGGAAACACCGGGGAGCTGTTTTTT
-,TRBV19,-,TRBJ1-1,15,CASSWEGLRNTEAFF,TGTGCCAGTAGTTGGGAGGGGTTAAGGAACACTGAAGCTTTCTTT
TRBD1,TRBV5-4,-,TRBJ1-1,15,CASSSTGGARTEAFF,TGTGCCAGCAGCTCCACAGGGGGCGCGAGAACTGAAGCTTTCTTT
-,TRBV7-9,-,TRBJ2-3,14,CASLPGTPVSTQYF,TGTGCCAGCCTCCCGGGGACTCCCGTCAGTACGCAGTATTTT
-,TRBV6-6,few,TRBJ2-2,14,CAAVDGARGGELFF,TGTGCCGCGGTAGACGGGGCGCGGGGCGGGGAGCTGTTTTTT
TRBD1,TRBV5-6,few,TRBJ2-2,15,CASSLRRTGTGELFF,TGTGCCAGCAGCTTAAGACGGACAGGGACCGGGGAGCTGTTTTTT
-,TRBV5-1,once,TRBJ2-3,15,CASTSRSGHTDTQYF,TGCGCCAGCACCTCGAGGAGCGGCCACACAGATACGCAGTATTTT
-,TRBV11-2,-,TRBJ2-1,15,CASSSPSHSYNEQFF,TGTGCCAGCAGCTCCCCATCCCACTCCTACAATGAGCAGTTCTTC
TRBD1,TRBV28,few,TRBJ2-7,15,CASSRYRDSHYEQYF,TGTGCCAGCAGTAGATACCGGGACAGTCATTACGAGCAGTACTTC
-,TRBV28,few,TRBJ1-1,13,CASSFRWNTEAFF,TGTGCCAGCAGTTTCAGGTGGAACACTGAAGCTTTCTTT
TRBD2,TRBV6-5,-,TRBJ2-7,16,CASSYYPAGEGSEQYF,TGTGCCAGCAGTTACTACCCCGCGGGGGAAGGGTCTGAGCAGTACTTC
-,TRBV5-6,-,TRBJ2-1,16,CASSSGTPLSDNEQFF,TGTGCCAGCAGCTCAGGGACTCCTCTTTCGGACAATGAGCAGTTCTTC
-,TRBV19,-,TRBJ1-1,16,CASKMGGGASYTEAFF,TGTGCCAGTAAAATGGGCGGGGGGGCGTCTTACACTGAAGCTTTCTTT
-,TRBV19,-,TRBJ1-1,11,CASTEAQGAFF,TGTGCCAGTACCGAAGCTCAGGGAGCTTTCTTT
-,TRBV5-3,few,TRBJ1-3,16,CARRGRTASSGNTIYF,TGTGCCAGAAGGGGTAGGACAGCGAGCTCTGGAAACACCATATATTTT
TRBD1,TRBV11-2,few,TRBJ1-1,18,CASSLVNSGTGFLTEAFF,TGTGCCAGCAGCTTAGTGAATTCGGGGACAGGGTTTTTAACTGAAGCTTTCTTT
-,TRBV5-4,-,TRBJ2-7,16,CASSLGGQGVGYEQYF,TGTGCCAGCAGCTTGGGGGGGCAGGGCGTTGGCTACGAGCAGTACTTC
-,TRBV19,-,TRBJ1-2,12,CASARGTLGYTF,TGTGCCAGTGCGAGGGGGACATTGGGCTACACCTTC
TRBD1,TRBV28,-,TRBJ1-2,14,CASSVGTGYYGYTF,TGTGCCAGCAGTGTTGGGACAGGGTACTATGGCTACACCTTC